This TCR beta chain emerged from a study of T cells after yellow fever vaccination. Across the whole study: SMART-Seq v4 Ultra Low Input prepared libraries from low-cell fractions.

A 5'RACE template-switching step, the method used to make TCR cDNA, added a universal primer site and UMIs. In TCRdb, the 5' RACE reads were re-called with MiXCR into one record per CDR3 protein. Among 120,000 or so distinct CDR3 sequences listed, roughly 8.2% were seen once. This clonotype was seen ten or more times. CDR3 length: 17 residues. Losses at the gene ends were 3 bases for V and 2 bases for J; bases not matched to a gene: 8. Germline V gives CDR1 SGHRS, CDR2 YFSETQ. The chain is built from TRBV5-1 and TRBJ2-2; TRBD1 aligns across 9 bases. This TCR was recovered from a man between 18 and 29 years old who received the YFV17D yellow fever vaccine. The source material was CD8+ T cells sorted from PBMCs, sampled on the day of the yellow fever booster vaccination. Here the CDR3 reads CASSSPGQGLNTGELFF. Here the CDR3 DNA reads TGCGCCAGCAGCTCGCCGGGACAGGGATTAAACACCGGGGAGCTGTTTTTT.